This T cell receptor (beta chain) emerged from a study of cytomegalovirus exposure and HLA in healthy donors. PCR was performed using 60 Vbeta and 13 Jbeta primers. TCRdb keeps only in-frame clones here, not all; method: immunoSEQ multiplex PCR. Altogether approximately 150,000 clones are present, just under 80% being singletons, with the ten largest covering 1.3%. V gave up 2 bases and J gave up 3 bases, with 14 bases separating them. The germline V gene has CDR1 LNHNV and CDR2 YYDKDF (reference sequence). The CDR3 covers 16 residues. This TCR was recovered from a woman aged 50 to 60 in good health and CMV-seronegative. Sample: PBMCs. V gene TRBV15 combines with J gene TRBJ1-3; weak D call: TRBD1 (6 bases). CDR3 protein: CATSRSRGAGGNTIYF. CDR3 nucleotide sequence: TGTGCCACCAGCAGATCTCGGGGGGCTGGTGGAAACACCATATATTTT.